These 5 T cell receptor beta chains share one sample of origin, sequenced in a study of cytomegalovirus exposure and HLA in healthy donors. Assay: immunoSEQ multiplex PCR; the TCRdb copy retains only in-frame clones and omits some. The profile shows 95,000 to 150,000 clones, nearly 90% of them singletons. Sequences were obtained from PBMCs. The source is a woman between 18 and 29 years old in good health and CMV-seronegative.

The V call is TRBV7-8, the J call TRBJ2-1, with D tentatively TRBD2 (6 bases). Germline CDR1 and CDR2: SGHVS and FQNEAQ. The CDR3 is 16 residues long. V shed 5 bases and J shed 4 bases, with 18 bases lying between them. The DNA of the CDR3 is TGTGCCAGCAGCCACTACCTCCGGGAGTTTTACAATGAGCAGTTCTTC. Translated: CASSHYLREFYNEQFF.

A note on this clone: Other DNA sequences of this sample code for an identical CDR3. The chain is built from TRBV7-2 and TRBJ2-5; possibly TRBD2 for D (6 bases). Germline V lookup: CDR1 SGHTA, CDR2 FQGNSA. The CDR3 is made up of 13 amino acids. Trimming removed 5 bases at V and 4 bases at J, with 11 bases between. The CDR3 DNA reads as TGTGCCAGCAGCCTCGGGACTGGAGAGACCCAGTACTTC. Encoded protein: CASSLGTGETQYF.

V gene TRBV19 combines with J gene TRBJ2-7; 12 nucleotides align to TRBD2. This CDR3 has 15 residues. Germline V CDR1 and CDR2: LNHDA, SQIVND (reference sequence). Trimming removed 5 bases from V and 4 bases from J; junction bases left unmatched: 6. The CDR3, as DNA: TGTGCCAGTAGTCCAACTAGCGGGAGGACTTACGAGCAGTACTTC. It codes for CASSPTSGRTYEQYF.

This clone turned up a few times. The chain combines TRBV7-9 with TRBJ1-5; D remains unclear. Germline V CDR1 and CDR2: SEHNR, FQNEAQ (reference sequence). The CDR3 contains 14 residues. With 0 bases removed from V and 1 base from J, the gap between germline ends came to 4 bases. CDR3 loop: CASSLAESNQPQHF. The CDR3 DNA follows: TGTGCCAGCAGCTTAGCCGAGAGCAATCAGCCCCAGCATTTT.

The gene calls are TRBV7-6 and TRBJ2-2; tentative D call: TRBD1 (5 bases). The germline CDR1 and CDR2 sequences are SGHVS and FNYEAQ. V was shortened by 3 bases and J by 3 bases, with 14 bases between the two germline ends. This CDR3 has 16 amino acids. The CDR3 protein is CASSFRSGFDTGELFF. CDR3 bases: TGTGCCAGCAGCTTCCGATCAGGGTTCGACACCGGGGAGCTGTTTTTT.